Listed below are T cell receptor beta chains from one sample, sequenced in a study of blood T cell repertoires in COVID-19. Generated by immunoSEQ multiplex PCR, the TCRdb table keeps only in-frame clones and is missing some. The sample shows around 100,000 clones, over 80% of them seen only once. The sequenced material came from peripheral blood. The receptors here all came from a man between 50 and 59 years old with active or convalescent COVID-19. Each CDR3 is given with its conserved first and last residue. Each record gives: V gene, D gene, J gene, clone size, CDR3 DNA, CDR3 protein. D genes are given only for firm matches. Not every row has a clone size; where given, it reads once, few, many or a size class.

v_call: TRBV3-1/TRBV3-2; d_call: .; j_call: TRBJ1-3; clone_size: .; cdr3_nt: TGTGCCAGCAGCGCCCAGGGATTCTCTGGAAACACCATATATTTT; cdr3_aa: CASSAQGFSGNTIYF
v_call: TRBV19; d_call: TRBD1; j_call: TRBJ2-5; clone_size: .; cdr3_nt: TGTGCCAGTAGTACCGACAGGGGACAAGAGACCCAGTACTTC; cdr3_aa: CASSTDRGQETQYF
v_call: TRBV7-2; d_call: .; j_call: TRBJ2-2; clone_size: once; cdr3_nt: TGTGCCAGCAGCTTGACAGCAGGCGGGGAGCTGTTTTTT; cdr3_aa: CASSLTAGGELFF
v_call: TRBV5-1; d_call: TRBD1; j_call: TRBJ1-2; clone_size: .; cdr3_nt: TGCGCCAGCAGCCAGTCGACAGGGATCGGCTATGGCTACACCTTC; cdr3_aa: CASSQSTGIGYGYTF
v_call: TRBV5-5; d_call: TRBD2; j_call: TRBJ2-4; clone_size: once; cdr3_nt: TGTGCCAGCAGCAACAGACTAGCGGAGGGAAACATTCAGTACTTC; cdr3_aa: CASSNRLAEGNIQYF
v_call: TRBV14; d_call: TRBD2; j_call: TRBJ2-3; clone_size: .; cdr3_nt: TGTGCCAGCAGCCCCCTAGCGGGAGGAGATACGCAGTATTTT; cdr3_aa: CASSPLAGGDTQYF
v_call: TRBV7-8; d_call: TRBD2; j_call: TRBJ2-7; clone_size: once; cdr3_nt: TGTGCCAGCAGCGCCCTAGCGGGAGGGGACTACGAGCAGTACTTC; cdr3_aa: CASSALAGGDYEQYF
v_call: TRBV28; d_call: TRBD1; j_call: TRBJ2-3; clone_size: .; cdr3_nt: TGTGCCAGCAGTTCCGGACAGGGCACAGATACGCAGTATTTT; cdr3_aa: CASSSGQGTDTQYF
v_call: TRBV10-1; d_call: .; j_call: TRBJ2-1; clone_size: .; cdr3_nt: TGCGCCAGCAGTGAAGGTCAGGGGTTGGATGAGCAGTTCTTC; cdr3_aa: CASSEGQGLDEQFF
v_call: TRBV5-1; d_call: .; j_call: TRBJ2-5; clone_size: .; cdr3_nt: TGCGCCAGCACATCTACCGGGACATACCAAGAGACCCAGTACTTC; cdr3_aa: CASTSTGTYQETQYF
v_call: TRBV28; d_call: TRBD1; j_call: TRBJ2-7; clone_size: few; cdr3_nt: TGTGCCAGCAGTTTACCCCAGGGGGCAAGCGAGCAGTACTTC; cdr3_aa: CASSLPQGASEQYF
v_call: TRBV5-5; d_call: TRBD2; j_call: TRBJ2-1; clone_size: once; cdr3_nt: TGTGCCAGCAGCACCTGGACTAGCGGGAGGGAGGGTGAGCAGTTCTTC; cdr3_aa: CASSTWTSGREGEQFF
v_call: TRBV6-5; d_call: .; j_call: TRBJ2-1; clone_size: .; cdr3_nt: TGTGCCAGCTGGCGGCAGGGTTCCTACAATGAGCAGTTCTTC; cdr3_aa: CASWRQGSYNEQFF
v_call: TRBV30; d_call: .; j_call: TRBJ2-6; clone_size: .; cdr3_nt: TGTGCCTGGACAAACTCTGGGGCCAACGTCCTGACTTTC; cdr3_aa: CAWTNSGANVLTF
v_call: TRBV24-1; d_call: .; j_call: TRBJ2-7; clone_size: .; cdr3_nt: TGTGCCACCGCCAAGGACAGCTACGAGCAGTACTTC; cdr3_aa: CATAKDSYEQYF
v_call: TRBV5-4; d_call: .; j_call: TRBJ2-7; clone_size: .; cdr3_nt: TGTGCCAGCAGCTTGCTGGGCAGCTCCTACGAGCAGTACTTC; cdr3_aa: CASSLLGSSYEQYF
v_call: TRBV5-1; d_call: .; j_call: TRBJ1-1; clone_size: .; cdr3_nt: TGCGCCAGCAGCTTGACCCCGGGAGGGAACACTGAAGCTTTCTTT; cdr3_aa: CASSLTPGGNTEAFF
v_call: TRBV7-9; d_call: .; j_call: TRBJ2-1; clone_size: .; cdr3_nt: TGTGCCAGCAGCTTAGTATCAGGGATTCTCGATGAGCAGTTCTTC; cdr3_aa: CASSLVSGILDEQFF
v_call: TRBV28; d_call: .; j_call: TRBJ1-6; clone_size: .; cdr3_nt: TGTGCCAGCGATTGGGCAGCCAATTCACCCCTCCACTTT; cdr3_aa: CASDWAANSPLHF
v_call: TRBV7-8; d_call: .; j_call: TRBJ2-7; clone_size: many; cdr3_nt: TGTGCCTCCGGGCAGGGCCGGGGGGAGCAGTACTTC; cdr3_aa: CASGQGRGEQYF
v_call: TRBV6-1; d_call: .; j_call: TRBJ2-1; clone_size: .; cdr3_nt: TGTGCCAGCAGTGAAGCGCAGAGGGCCGATATTAGCAATGAGCAGTTCTTC; cdr3_aa: CASSEAQRADISNEQFF
v_call: TRBV2; d_call: TRBD1; j_call: TRBJ2-5; clone_size: few; cdr3_nt: TGTGCCAGCAGGGCTACAGGGGGAGCAGAGACCCAGTACTTC; cdr3_aa: CASRATGGAETQYF
v_call: TRBV6-5; d_call: .; j_call: TRBJ1-3; clone_size: .; cdr3_nt: TGTGCCAGTACAATGAACTCTGGAAACACCATATATTTT; cdr3_aa: CASTMNSGNTIYF
v_call: TRBV15; d_call: .; j_call: TRBJ1-4; clone_size: .; cdr3_nt: TGTGCCACCAGCAGAGATGGGCCTGCAACTAATGAAAAACTGTTTTTT; cdr3_aa: CATSRDGPATNEKLFF
v_call: TRBV2; d_call: .; j_call: TRBJ2-3; clone_size: .; cdr3_nt: TGTGCCAGCAGCCGCGAGGGGGGGGGCACAGATACGCAGTATTTT; cdr3_aa: CASSREGGGTDTQYF
v_call: TRBV6-2/TRBV6-3; d_call: .; j_call: TRBJ1-2; clone_size: .; cdr3_nt: TGTGCCAGCAGTTCTCAGGCAGGGAACTATGGCTACACCTTC; cdr3_aa: CASSSQAGNYGYTF
v_call: TRBV4-2; d_call: .; j_call: TRBJ1-1; clone_size: .; cdr3_nt: TGTGCCAGCAGCCAAGAGGGGGCTTCTATAGACACTGAAGCTTTCTTT; cdr3_aa: CASSQEGASIDTEAFF
v_call: TRBV6-5; d_call: .; j_call: TRBJ2-5; clone_size: once; cdr3_nt: TGTGCCAGCAGCCGCGGGACAGCCCAAGAGACCCAGTACTTC; cdr3_aa: CASSRGTAQETQYF
v_call: TRBV15; d_call: .; j_call: TRBJ2-7; clone_size: .; cdr3_nt: TGTGCCACCAGCAGTGGGCGCGCCTACGAGCAGTACTTC; cdr3_aa: CATSSGRAYEQYF